The next 26 T cell receptor beta chains were all read from a single sample in a study of blood T cells in healthy people across ages (dated by TCRdb to the mid-2010s). Library preparation employed 5' RACE. The sequencer listed for this sample is Illumina HiSeq 2500. A second PCR of 7 to 11 cycles was performed with a sample-barcoded 5' primer and a J-beta primer mix. Using fastp at Q25 and MiXCR, TCRdb reprocessed the public reads and kept productive beta chains. Identical CDR3 proteins give one entry, which carries the most common genes and DNA. This sample gives 800,000 to 950,000 distinct CDR3 sequences in total; 45% to 50% of them show up just once. The leading ten clones occupy around 15% of the sample. The sequencing sample was made of blood. The receptors derive from a man aged 30 to 45 in good health.

This chain connects TRBV20-1 to TRBJ1-1, with D uncertain. Trimming took off 3 bases at V and 5 bases at J, with 16 bases between the two ends. The CDR3 spans 14 residues. Germline V lookup: CDR1 DFQATT, CDR2 SNEGSKA (reference sequence). The CDR3 protein is CSASSPSPGTEAFF. The CDR3 region has the DNA TGCAGTGCTAGCTCTCCAAGTCCGGGAACTGAAGCTTTCTTT.

This clonotype has just a few counts. The chain links TRBV5-1 to TRBJ2-1; TRBD2 is a possible D gene (6 bases). There are 15 residues in the CDR3. Per the germline V gene, CDR1 is SGHRS and CDR2 is YFSETQ. V was clipped by 7 bases and J by 1 base, with 15 bases between them. The chain's CDR3 is CASGPGGGSYNEQFF. The DNA for the CDR3 is TGCGCCAGCGGACCGGGTGGGGGGTCCTACAATGAGCAGTTCTTC.

This clonotype was detected only a few times. This chain links TRBV4-2 with TRBJ1-2; maybe TRBD1 (5 bases). Per the germline V gene, CDR1 is LGHNA and CDR2 is YNFKEQ. CDR3 length: 15 residues. V shed 0 bases and J shed 4 bases, with 12 bases lying between them. DNA of the CDR3: TGTGCCAGCAGCCAAGATCAAGGGACCTTCTATGGCTACACCTTC. Its protein product is CASSQDQGTFYGYTF.

The CDR3: CSAREEAADGYTF. The CDR3, as DNA: TGCAGTGCTAGAGAGGAGGCAGCTGATGGCTACACCTTC. The J gene is TRBJ1-2, the V gene TRBV20-1; no clear D. V was trimmed by 0 bases and J by 6 bases, leaving 11 bases between them. CDR3 length equals 13 residues. CDR1 and CDR2 from the germline V gene are DFQATT and SNEGSKA (reference sequence).

V is TRBV4-1 and J is TRBJ1-1; D is ambiguous. V was trimmed by 1 base and J by 5 bases, leaving 14 bases between them. The CDR3 runs 15 residues. Germline V gene data show CDR1 as MGHRA and CDR2 as YSYEKL. CDR3 DNA: TGCGCCAGCAGCCAAGGGCGCGGGGATTTGACTGAAGCTTTCTTT. This sequence encodes CASSQGRGDLTEAFF.

The chain links TRBV6-5 to TRBJ1-2; 8 bases line up with TRBD1. Germline V gives CDR1 MNHEY, CDR2 SVGAGI. The V gene end was trimmed by 8 bases and the J gene end by 2 bases; junction bases not matched to a gene: 7. This CDR3 spans 14 amino acids. The CDR3 region has the DNA TGTGCCAGCGCAGGGGGCGAGACCAACTATGGCTACACCTTC. The encoded protein is CASAGGETNYGYTF.

The V and J genes are TRBV7-9 and TRBJ2-1; possibly TRBD1 or TRBD2 for D (5 bases each). V was cut by 2 bases and J by 7 bases, with 15 bases left in between. Germline V gene lookup returns CDR1 SEHNR and CDR2 FQNEAQ (reference sequence). The CDR3 extends over 15 amino acids. The CDR3 nucleotides are TGTGCCAGCAGCTTAATAACGGCAGGGACGAATGAGCAGTTCTTC. Its protein is CASSLITAGTNEQFF.

The chain has TRBV3-1 and TRBJ2-4, with D possibly TRBD1 on 6 matching bases. Germline loops: CDR1 LGHDT, CDR2 YNNKEL (reference sequence). The V and J ends lost 8 bases and 5 bases respectively, with 13 bases between them. This CDR3 spans 13 amino acids. The CDR3, as DNA: TGTGCCAGCGAGGGCAGGGGCCAAAACATTCAGTACTTC. Its protein is CASEGRGQNIQYF.

The chain joins TRBV7-9 to TRBJ2-4, with a possible D match to TRBD2 (6 bases). Per the germline V gene, CDR1 is SEHNR and CDR2 is FQNEAQ (reference sequence). Between the trimmed V and J ends, which lost 4 bases and 0 bases, there was a span of 10 bases. The CDR3 consists of 15 residues. The CDR3 DNA follows: TGTGCCAGCAGCTGGGACTTTTTAGCCAAAAACATTCAGTACTTC. This encodes CASSWDFLAKNIQYF.

Points on this clonotype: A read error may explain this, as a much larger clone is one base away. This chain links TRBV11-3 with TRBJ2-4; D is unresolved. Germline values: CDR1 SGHNT, CDR2 YENEEA. The CDR3 has 15 residues. V dropped 1 base and J dropped 0 bases, with 7 bases sitting between them. CDR3 bases: TGTGCCAGCAGCTTAGGTTGGTTAGCCAAAAACATTCAGTACTTC. Its translation: CASSLGWLAKNIQYF.

This sequence joins TRBV7-9 and TRBJ1-1, with TRBD1 matching over 11 bases. The CDR3 sequence is 17 residues long. Germline CDR1 and CDR2: SEHNR and FQNEAQ (reference sequence). V gave up 3 bases and J gave up 1 base; unmatched junction bases: 7. This CDR3 is CASSLGDRGSRNTEAFF. The CDR3 region has the DNA TGTGCCAGCAGCTTGGGGGACAGGGGGTCCAGGAACACTGAAGCTTTCTTT.

This clonotype was seen a handful of times. The CDR3 loop reads CASSPARSKEYGYTF. As DNA, the CDR3 is TGTGCCAGCAGCCCGGCGAGGTCTAAGGAGTATGGCTACACCTTC. The V gene is TRBV7-2, the J gene TRBJ1-2; no clear D gene. CDR1 and CDR2 (germline): SGHTA, FQGNSA. V dropped 5 bases and J dropped 5 bases, with 18 bases sitting between them. The CDR3 is 15 residues long.

This clonotype came up a few times. The chain uses TRBV12-3 or TRBV12-4 and TRBJ2-1; D call uncertain. The CDR3 loop spans 12 amino acids. With 8 bases removed from V and 8 bases from J, the gap between germline ends came to 13 bases. CDR3 bases: TGTGCCAGCGCGATATTGGGCTATGAGCAGTTCTTC. This codes for CASAILGYEQFF.

The rearrangement joins TRBV6-6 to TRBJ1-6; 9 bases are shared with TRBD1. With 7 bases clipped from V and 8 bases from J, the junction kept 12 bases outside the gene matches. This CDR3 has 16 amino acids. Germline CDR1 and CDR2: MNHNY and SVGAGI (reference sequence). This CDR3 reads CASTRDRVLADSPLHF. The CDR3 bases are TGTGCCAGCACCCGGGACAGGGTGTTAGCGGATTCACCCCTCCACTTT.

A few counts support this clonotype. The V and J genes are TRBV12-3 or TRBV12-4 and TRBJ1-6, with D hard to call. The CDR3 spans 15 residues. The V end lost 3 bases, the J end lost 5 bases, and 11 bases lay between the germline ends. CDR3 amino acids: CASSFRSPNNSPLHF. The CDR3 region has the DNA TGTGCCAGCAGTTTCCGGAGCCCTAATAATTCACCCCTCCACTTT.

This chain joins TRBV11-1 and TRBJ2-3; D could derive from TRBD1 or TRBD2 (5 bases each). Between the trimmed V and J ends, which lost 2 bases and 5 bases, there was a span of 17 bases. From germline, CDR1 is SGHAT and CDR2 FQDESV (reference sequence). This CDR3 spans 16 amino acids. CDR3 loop: CASSLYPRDVGDTQYF. Here the CDR3 DNA reads TGTGCCAGCAGCTTATACCCCAGGGACGTCGGAGATACGCAGTATTTT.

V usage is TRBV20-1 and J usage is TRBJ1-1; TRBD1 matches 7 bases. Per the germline V gene, CDR1 is DFQATT and CDR2 is SNEGSKA (reference sequence). The CDR3 loop spans 13 amino acids. The trim removed 4 bases at V and 4 bases at J, leaving 6 bases unmatched. The CDR3 spells CSATTGASTEAFF. CDR3 nucleotide sequence: TGCAGTGCTACCACAGGGGCGAGCACTGAAGCTTTCTTT.

The chain recombines TRBV5-1 with TRBJ1-2; the D gene is possibly TRBD1 (5 bases). The CDR3 spans 14 residues. Germline-derived CDR1 and CDR2 are SGHRS and YFSETQ. V was pared by 6 bases and J by 4 bases, with 16 bases between. CDR3 nucleotide sequence: TGCGCCAGCACCACGGGGCCTAAGTTCTATGGCTACACCTTC. The encoded protein is CASTTGPKFYGYTF.

This clonotype was recorded a few times. The J gene is TRBJ1-1, the V gene TRBV6-5, with D unresolved. The V end lost 6 bases, the J end lost 4 bases, and 15 bases lay between the germline ends. The CDR3 has 14 residues. Germline-derived CDR1 and CDR2 are MNHEY and SVGAGI. The CDR3 DNA reads as TGTGCCAGCAGGGCCGCGTTGAAGGCCACTGAAGCTTTCTTT. Translation gives CASRAALKATEAFF.

There are a few counts of this clonotype. The rearrangement uses TRBV2 and TRBJ2-7, with D perhaps matching TRBD2 (5 bases). The germline V gene encodes CDR1 SNHLY and CDR2 FYNNEI. The length of the CDR3 is 14 residues. Trimming removed 6 bases from V and 3 bases from J, with 15 bases in between. The CDR3 loop reads CASRMTYTSYEQYF. The CDR3 nucleotides are TGTGCCAGCAGGATGACGTACACTAGCTACGAGCAGTACTTC.

The chain has TRBV7-2 and TRBJ2-7, with 7 bases that match TRBD2. The CDR3 contains 14 residues. Germline loops: CDR1 SGHTA, CDR2 FQGNSA. The J segment lost 2 bases and the V segment lost 4 bases, leaving 5 bases of the junction unmatched. Here the CDR3 reads CASSYAGVAYEQYF. For the CDR3, the DNA is TGTGCCAGCAGCTACGCGGGGGTCGCCTACGAGCAGTACTTC.

A word on this clonotype: This may be a read error: a much more frequent sequence differs by one nucleotide. The chain joins TRBV12-3 or TRBV12-4 to TRBJ1-5; tentatively, D is TRBD1 (5 bases). This CDR3 is built from 12 residues. The DNA for the CDR3 is TGTACCAGCAGTTTGGGGGGTCAGCCCCAGCATTTT. This gives the protein CTSSLGGQPQHF.

CDR3 amino acids: CASSEVGVHEQFF. The CDR3 nucleotides read TGTGCCAGCAGTGAAGTGGGGGTCCATGAGCAGTTCTTC. V is TRBV6-1 and J is TRBJ2-1; the D call may be TRBD1 or TRBD2 (5 bases each). Germline CDR1 reads MNHNS; CDR2 reads SASEGT. CDR3 length: 13 residues. Trimming pared 1 base from V and 8 bases from J, leaving 9 bases between.

V usage is TRBV7-9 and J usage is TRBJ2-5, with TRBD1 matching over 9 bases. This CDR3 region has 16 residues. Germline loops: CDR1 SEHNR, CDR2 FQNEAQ (reference sequence). V lost 1 base, J lost 5 bases, and 8 bases stayed unmatched. The CDR3 reads CASSLEAGTGRETQYF. For the CDR3, the DNA is TGTGCCAGCAGCTTAGAGGCCGGGACAGGGAGGGAGACCCAGTACTTC.

The gene calls are TRBV21-1 and TRBJ2-4. TRBV21-1 is deemed a pseudogene. The CDR3 consists of 17 residues. The CDR3 bases are TGTGCCAGCAGCTTCCCATCAAGGGTAGGGGCCAAAAACATTCAGTACTTC. Translated, it gives CASSFPSRVGAKNIQYF.

This clonotype came up a few times. The chain links TRBV28 to TRBJ2-3, with 13 nucleotides matching TRBD2. The V gene's germline CDR1 is MDHEN and CDR2 SYDVKM. The CDR3 length is 18 residues. Losses at the gene ends were 5 bases for V and 6 bases for J; bases not matched to a gene: 14. Here the CDR3 reads CASSLRPGLAGWPDTQYF. CDR3 coding DNA: TGTGCCAGCAGTCTCCGCCCGGGACTAGCGGGGTGGCCCGATACGCAGTATTTT. The entire variable domain, with the rest obtained from reference TRBV28 and TRBJ2-3, is as follows: DVKVTQSSRYLVKRTGEKVFLECVQDMDHENMFWYRQDPGLGLRLIYFSYDVKMKEKGDIPEGYSVSREKKERFSLILESASTNQTSMYLCASSLRPGLAGWPDTQYFGPGTRLTVL.